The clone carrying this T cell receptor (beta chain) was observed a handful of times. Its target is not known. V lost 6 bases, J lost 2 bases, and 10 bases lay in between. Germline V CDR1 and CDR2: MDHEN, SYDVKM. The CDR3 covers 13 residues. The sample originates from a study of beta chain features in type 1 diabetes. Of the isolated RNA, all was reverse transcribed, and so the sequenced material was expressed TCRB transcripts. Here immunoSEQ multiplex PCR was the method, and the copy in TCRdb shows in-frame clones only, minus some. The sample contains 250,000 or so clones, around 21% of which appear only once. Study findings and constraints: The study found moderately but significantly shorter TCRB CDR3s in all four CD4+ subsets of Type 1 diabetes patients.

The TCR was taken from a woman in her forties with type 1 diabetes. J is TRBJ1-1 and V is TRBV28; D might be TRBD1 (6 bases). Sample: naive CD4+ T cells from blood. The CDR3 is CASSPGTNTEAFF. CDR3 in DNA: TGTGCCAGCAGCCCAGGGACAAACACTGAAGCTTTCTTT.